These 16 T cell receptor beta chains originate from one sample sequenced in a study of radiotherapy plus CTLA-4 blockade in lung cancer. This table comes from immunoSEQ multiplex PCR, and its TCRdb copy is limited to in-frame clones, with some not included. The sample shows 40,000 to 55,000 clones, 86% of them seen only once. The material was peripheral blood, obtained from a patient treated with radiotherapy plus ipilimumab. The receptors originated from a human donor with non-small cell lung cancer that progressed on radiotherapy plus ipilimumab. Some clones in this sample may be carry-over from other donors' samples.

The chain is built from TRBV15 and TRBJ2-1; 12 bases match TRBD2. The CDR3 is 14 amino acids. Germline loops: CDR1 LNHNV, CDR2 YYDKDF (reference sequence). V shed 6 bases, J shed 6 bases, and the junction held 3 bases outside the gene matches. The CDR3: CATRLAGGTNEQFF. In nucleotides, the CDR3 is TGTGCCACCAGACTAGCGGGAGGAACCAATGAGCAGTTCTTC.

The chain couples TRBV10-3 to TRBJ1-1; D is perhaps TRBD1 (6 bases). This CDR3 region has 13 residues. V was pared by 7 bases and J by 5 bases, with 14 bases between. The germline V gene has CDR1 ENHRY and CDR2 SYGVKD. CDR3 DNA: TGTGCCATCACCCGAGAACAGGGAACTGAAGCTTTCTTT. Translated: CAITREQGTEAFF.

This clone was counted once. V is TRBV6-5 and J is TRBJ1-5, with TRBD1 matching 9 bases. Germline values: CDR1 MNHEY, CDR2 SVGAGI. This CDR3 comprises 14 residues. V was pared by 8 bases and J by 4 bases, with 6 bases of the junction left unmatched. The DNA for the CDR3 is TGTGCCAGCCGGGGACAGGGAGGGAATCAGCCCCAGCATTTT. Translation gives CASRGQGGNQPQHF.

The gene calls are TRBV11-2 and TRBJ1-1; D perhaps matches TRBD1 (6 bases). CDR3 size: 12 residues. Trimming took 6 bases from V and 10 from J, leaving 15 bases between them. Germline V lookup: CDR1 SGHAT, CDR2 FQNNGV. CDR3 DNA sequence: TGTGCCAGCAGTCCAGGGGCAATGGGAGCTTTCTTT. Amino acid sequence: CASSPGAMGAFF.

This chain's CDR3 is CASSVGGANTEAFF. DNA for the CDR3: TGCGCCAGCAGTGTTGGTGGGGCGAACACTGAAGCTTTCTTT. This chain links TRBV10-2 with TRBJ1-1; tentative D call: TRBD1 (5 bases). CDR1 is WSHSY, CDR2 SAAADI, per germline. V lost 4 bases and J lost 1, with 10 bases in between. The CDR3 length is 14 residues.

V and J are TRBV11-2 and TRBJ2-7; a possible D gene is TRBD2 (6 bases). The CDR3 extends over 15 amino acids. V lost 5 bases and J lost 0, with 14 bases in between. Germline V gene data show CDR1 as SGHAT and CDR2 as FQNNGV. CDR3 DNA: TGTGCCAGCAGCACCGGTCGGGGGTCCTCCTACGAGCAGTACTTC. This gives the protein CASSTGRGSSYEQYF.

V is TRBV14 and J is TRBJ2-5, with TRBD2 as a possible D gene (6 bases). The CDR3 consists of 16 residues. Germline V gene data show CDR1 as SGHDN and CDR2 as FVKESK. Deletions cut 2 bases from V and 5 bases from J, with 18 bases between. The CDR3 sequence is CASSQYYGGTPETQYF. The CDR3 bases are TGTGCCAGCAGCCAATACTACGGCGGGACCCCGGAGACCCAGTACTTC.

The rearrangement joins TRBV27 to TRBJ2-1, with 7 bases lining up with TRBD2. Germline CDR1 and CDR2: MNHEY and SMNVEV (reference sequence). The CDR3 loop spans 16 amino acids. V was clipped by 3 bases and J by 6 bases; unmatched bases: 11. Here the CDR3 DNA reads TGTGCCAGCAGTTTTTTAGGGACTACTAATCTCAATGAGCAGTTCTTC. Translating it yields CASSFLGTTNLNEQFF.

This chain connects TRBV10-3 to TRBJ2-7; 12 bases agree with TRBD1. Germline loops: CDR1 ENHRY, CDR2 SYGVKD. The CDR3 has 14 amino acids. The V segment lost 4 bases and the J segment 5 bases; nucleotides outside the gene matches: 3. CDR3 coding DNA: TGTGCCATCAGTGCGGGACAGGGGGCCAACGAGCAGTACTTC. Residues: CAISAGQGANEQYF.

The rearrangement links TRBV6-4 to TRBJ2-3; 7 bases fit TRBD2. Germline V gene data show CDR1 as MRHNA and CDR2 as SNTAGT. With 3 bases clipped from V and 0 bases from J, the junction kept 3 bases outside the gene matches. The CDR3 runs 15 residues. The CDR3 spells CASSERGESTDTQYF. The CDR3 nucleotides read TGTGCCAGCAGTGAACGGGGGGAAAGCACAGATACGCAGTATTTT.

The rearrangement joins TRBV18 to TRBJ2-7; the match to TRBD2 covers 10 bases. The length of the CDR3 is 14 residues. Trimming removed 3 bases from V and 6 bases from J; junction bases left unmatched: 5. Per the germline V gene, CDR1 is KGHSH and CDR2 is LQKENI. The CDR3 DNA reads TGTGCCAGCTCACCTCCTAGCGGGAGCGTCGAGCAGTACTTC. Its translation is CASSPPSGSVEQYF. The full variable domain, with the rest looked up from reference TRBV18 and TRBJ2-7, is NAGVMQNPRHLVRRRGQEARLRCSPMKGHSHVYWYRQLPEEGLKFMVYLQKENIIDESGMPKERFSAEFPKEGPSILRIQQVVRGDSAAYFCASSPPSGSVEQYFGPGTRLTVT.

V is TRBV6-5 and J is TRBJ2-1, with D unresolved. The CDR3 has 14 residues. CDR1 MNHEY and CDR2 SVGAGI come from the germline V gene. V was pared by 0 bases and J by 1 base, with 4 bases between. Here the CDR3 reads CASSYSRSYNEQFF. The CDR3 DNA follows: TGTGCCAGCAGTTACTCCAGGTCCTACAATGAGCAGTTCTTC.

CDR3 residues: CASTVAENTEAFF. CDR3 in DNA: TGCGCCAGCACCGTAGCAGAGAACACTGAAGCTTTCTTT. The V gene is TRBV5-1, the J gene TRBJ1-1, with D unresolved. The V end lost 6 bases, the J end lost 1 base, and 10 bases lay between the germline ends. There are 13 residues in the CDR3. Germline V gene sequence: CDR1 SGHRS, CDR2 YFSETQ.

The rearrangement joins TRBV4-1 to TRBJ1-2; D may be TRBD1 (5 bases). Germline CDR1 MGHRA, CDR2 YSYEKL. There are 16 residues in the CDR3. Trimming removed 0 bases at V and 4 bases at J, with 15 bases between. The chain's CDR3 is CASSQDEIGHSYGYTF. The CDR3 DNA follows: TGCGCCAGCAGCCAAGACGAGATAGGACATTCCTATGGCTACACCTTC.

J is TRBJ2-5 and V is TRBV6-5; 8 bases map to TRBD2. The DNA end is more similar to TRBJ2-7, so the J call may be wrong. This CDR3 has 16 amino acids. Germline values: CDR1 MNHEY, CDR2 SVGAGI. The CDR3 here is CASSSSRGGGSYEQYF. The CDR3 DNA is TGTGCCAGCAGTTCCTCTCGGGGGGGAGGGAGCTACGAGCAGTACTTC.

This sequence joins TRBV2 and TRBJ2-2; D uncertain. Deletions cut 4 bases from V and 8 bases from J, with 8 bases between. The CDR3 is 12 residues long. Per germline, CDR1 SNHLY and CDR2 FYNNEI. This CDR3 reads CASSVMEGELFF. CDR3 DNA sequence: TGTGCCAGCAGTGTAATGGAGGGGGAGCTGTTTTTT.